This TCR beta chain was recorded in a study of T cells in tuberculosis. Libraries were prepared by immunoSEQ multiplex PCR; TCRdb keeps only in-frame clonotypes and omits some of them. The table records tens of thousands of clones, roughly nine tenths of them present only once. From germline, CDR1 is SNHLY and CDR2 FYNNEI. Trimming removed 6 bases from V and 4 bases from J; junction bases left unmatched: 6. This CDR3 contains 13 residues. This clone was counted a single time. The V call is TRBV2, the J call TRBJ2-7, with 7 bases identical to TRBD1. The receptor was derived from a donor aged 10-29 years with latent tuberculosis or without tuberculosis infection. Some clones in this sample may be carry-over from other donors' samples. The sample was PBMCs. The CDR3 nucleotides read TGTGCCAGCAGGCCGGGACAGACTTACGAGCAGTACTTC. Protein product: CASRPGQTYEQYF.